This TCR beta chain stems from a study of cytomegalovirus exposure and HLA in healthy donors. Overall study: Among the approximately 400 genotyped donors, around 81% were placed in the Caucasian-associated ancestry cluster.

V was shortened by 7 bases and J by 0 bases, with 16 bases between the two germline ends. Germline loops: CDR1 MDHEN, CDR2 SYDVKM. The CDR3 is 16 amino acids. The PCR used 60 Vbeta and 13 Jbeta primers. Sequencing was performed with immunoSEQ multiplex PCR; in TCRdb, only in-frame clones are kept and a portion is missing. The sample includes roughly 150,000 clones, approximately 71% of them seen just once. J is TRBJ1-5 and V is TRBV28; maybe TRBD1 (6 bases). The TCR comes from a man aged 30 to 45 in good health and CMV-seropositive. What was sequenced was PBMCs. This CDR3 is CASTTTGDLSNQPQHF. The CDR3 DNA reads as TGTGCCAGCACAACGACAGGCGACCTTAGCAATCAGCCCCAGCATTTT.